Below are 20 T cell receptor beta chains sequenced from a single sample in a study of low-dose radiotherapy and immunotherapy resistance in tumors. With TRAV- and TRBV-specific primers, first-strand cDNA was made, covering the alpha and beta chains. PCR amplification of the TCRs was performed with Phusion for 20 PCR cycles, and it relied on a constant-region primer together with a V-primer adapter. TCRdb re-analysed the reads in MiXCR, keeping a single row per CDR3 protein. The table shows more than 9,500 distinct CDR3 sequences, with roughly 72% occurring only once. The receptors were gathered from a human donor with advanced metastatic prostate, ovarian, gallbladder or colorectal cancer (not recorded which). This table probably holds off-target reads from a library built for another chain.

This clonotype was seen more than once but under ten times. The V and J genes are TRBV29-1 and TRBJ1-1, with a possible D match to TRBD1 (6 bases). V was shortened by 5 bases and J by 3 bases, with 10 bases between the two germline ends. The CDR3 loop spans 12 amino acids. CDR1 SQVTM and CDR2 ANQGSEA come from the germline V gene. The CDR3 coding sequence is TGCAGCGTTTCAAGGGGGGACACTGAAGCTTTCTTT. Its protein product is CSVSRGDTEAFF.

The chain links TRBV28 to TRBJ2-5; no clear D. The ends were cut back, 11 bases at V and 4 bases at J, with 20 bases in the middle. This CDR3 has 14 residues. Germline CDR1 and CDR2: MDHEN and SYDVKM. CDR3 bases: TGTGCCTCTCACACCCGGGCAGTCCCAGAGACCCAGTACTTC. This codes for CASHTRAVPETQYF.

The chain uses TRBV7-2 and TRBJ2-5, with 7 bases lining up with TRBD2. V lost 6 bases and J lost 5; bases outside the gene matches: 9. Germline V gene lookup returns CDR1 SGHTA and CDR2 FQGNSA. The CDR3 covers 14 residues. The CDR3 spells CASSAGRTEETQYF. DNA of the CDR3: TGTGCCAGCAGTGCCGGGAGGACGGAGGAGACCCAGTACTTC. The complete variable domain, with remaining parts taken from reference TRBV7-2 and TRBJ2-5, reads GAGVSQSPSNKVTEKGKDVELRCDPISGHTALYWYRQSLGQGLEFLIYFQGNSAPDKSGLPSDRFSAERTGGSVSTLTIQRTQQEDSAVYLCASSAGRTEETQYFGPGTRLLVL.

The chain carries TRBV15 and TRBJ2-7; 9 bases align to TRBD1. V gave up 2 bases and J gave up 7 bases; unmatched junction bases: 6. CDR1 and CDR2 (germline): LNHNV, YYDKDF (reference sequence). The CDR3 length is 14 residues. The CDR3 here is CATSRPDRGYEQYF. The DNA of the CDR3 is TGTGCCACCAGCAGACCAGACAGGGGGTATGAGCAGTACTTC.

The gene calls are TRBV30 and TRBJ2-7; tentatively, D is TRBD1 (5 bases). Trimming cost V 0 bases and J 3 bases, with 12 bases left between them. Germline-derived CDR1 and CDR2 are GTSNPN and SVGIG (reference sequence). This CDR3 comprises 14 residues. CDR3 amino acids: CAWSVPGHIYEQYF. In DNA, the CDR3 is TGTGCCTGGAGTGTACCAGGACACATCTACGAGCAGTACTTC.

This chain joins TRBV20-1 and TRBJ2-5; the D gene could be TRBD1 or TRBD2 (6 bases each). The CDR3 extends over 16 amino acids. CDR1 and CDR2 from the germline V gene are DFQATT and SNEGSKA (reference sequence). Trimming left V 2 bases short and J 0 bases short, with 16 bases between. The CDR3 DNA is TGCAGTGCTAGAAAACCGGGGGCAGAGTACCAAGAGACCCAGTACTTC. Its protein is CSARKPGAEYQETQYF.

The chain recombines TRBV5-1 with TRBJ2-1; perhaps TRBD2 as D (7 bases). This CDR3 comprises 14 residues. V dropped 2 bases and J dropped 7 bases, with 13 bases sitting between them. Germline V gene lookup returns CDR1 SGHRS and CDR2 YFSETQ. The CDR3 DNA reads TGCGCCAGCAGCTTTATGGCGGGGGCAAATGAGCAGTTCTTC. Its translation: CASSFMAGANEQFF.

This clonotype was recorded once. This chain uses TRBV19 with TRBJ2-1; 10 bases are a match to TRBD2. Germline values: CDR1 LNHDA, CDR2 SQIVND (reference sequence). Germline trimming cut 4 bases from V and 7 bases from J; bases unmatched to any gene: 10. The CDR3 is 16 amino acids. The CDR3 DNA reads as TGTGCCAGTAGTAGTTGGGCTAGCGGGAGCGGTAATGAGCAGTTCTTC. It yields the protein CASSSWASGSGNEQFF.

The table lists this clonotype with a count of one. The chain recombines TRBV28 with TRBJ1-5; D remains unclear. CDR1 and CDR2 (germline): MDHEN, SYDVKM. There are 14 residues in the CDR3. With 3 bases removed from V and 3 bases from J, the gap between germline ends came to 9 bases. CDR3 nucleotides: TGTGCCAGCAGTTTCTTAGGGAACAATCAGCCCCAGCATTTT. It is translated as CASSFLGNNQPQHF.

The chain links TRBV28 to TRBJ1-2; D remains ambiguous. The CDR3 covers 12 residues. Germline assignment: CDR1 MDHEN and CDR2 SYDVKM. V was shortened by 5 bases and J by 5 bases, with 9 bases between the two germline ends. CDR3 in amino acids: CASSTYPYGYTF. In DNA form, the CDR3 reads TGTGCCAGCAGTACATATCCTTATGGCTACACCTTC.

The V call is TRBV5-4, the J call TRBJ1-1; D gene uncertain. The ends were cut back, 2 bases at V and 4 bases at J, with 6 bases in the middle. The CDR3 extends over 12 amino acids. Looked up from germline, CDR1 is SGHNT and CDR2 is YYREEE (reference sequence). This CDR3 is CASSLDVTEAFF. CDR3 sequence (DNA): TGTGCCAGCAGCTTAGACGTCACTGAAGCTTTCTTT.

The chain employs TRBV29-1 and TRBJ2-7; 11 nucleotides match TRBD2. V gave up 7 bases and J gave up 2 bases; unmatched junction bases: 1. The CDR3 is 12 residues long. Germline V gene sequence: CDR1 SQVTM, CDR2 ANQGSEA. The CDR3 region has the DNA TGCAGCGCGACTAGCGGGACCTACGAGCAGTACTTC. Protein sequence: CSATSGTYEQYF.

The chain couples TRBV7-2 to TRBJ2-1; tentatively, D is TRBD1 (6 bases). With 5 bases removed from V and 8 bases from J, the gap between germline ends came to 13 bases. The CDR3 is 13 residues long. CDR1 SGHTA and CDR2 FQGNSA come from the germline V gene. The CDR3 DNA follows: TGTGCCAGCAGCCCGCAGGGGCTAGATGAGCAGTTCTTC. Amino acids: CASSPQGLDEQFF.

On this clonotype: One end of the junction is discordant with germline, which a read error may explain. The gene calls are TRBV5-4 and TRBJ1-4, with no clear D. This CDR3 has 13 amino acids. Germline assignment: CDR1 SGHNT and CDR2 YYREEE (reference sequence). CDR3 in amino acids: CAYLMAGVEKLFF. In DNA, the CDR3 is TGTGCCTACCTTATGGCAGGTGTCGAAAAGCTGTTTTTT.

V is TRBV30 and J is TRBJ2-6, with D perhaps TRBD2 (6 bases). Germline V gives CDR1 GTSNPN, CDR2 SVGIG (reference sequence). The ends were cut back, 2 bases at V and 3 bases at J, with 20 bases in the middle. The CDR3 loop spans 18 amino acids. CDR3 sequence: CAWSWSLATYGGANVLTF. The CDR3 nucleotides are TGTGCCTGGAGTTGGTCCCTAGCGACTTACGGTGGGGCCAACGTCCTGACTTTC.

This clonotype occurred once. In DNA, the CDR3 is TGTGCCAGCAGTTTCAAGTCAAGTTCAATCGAGCAGTTCTTC. This translates into CASSFKSSSIEQFF. The V call is TRBV12-3 or TRBV12-4, the J call TRBJ2-1; D not certain. The CDR3 runs to 14 residues. Trimming shortened V by 3 bases and J by 10 bases, and 16 bases separated the two germline ends.

The chain is built from TRBV5-1 and TRBJ2-1, with 11 nucleotides matching TRBD2. There are 15 residues in the CDR3. V was pared by 5 bases and J by 4 bases, with 5 bases of the junction left unmatched. Germline V gene lookup returns CDR1 SGHRS and CDR2 YFSETQ. This CDR3 reads CASRPGLAEYNEQFF. CDR3 DNA: TGCGCCAGCAGGCCGGGACTAGCGGAATACAATGAGCAGTTCTTC.

This clonotype was counted between two and nine times. The chain combines TRBV5-4 with TRBJ2-5; no firm D call. CDR1 is SGHNT and CDR2 is YYREEE in the germline V gene (reference sequence). There are 15 residues in the CDR3. V dropped 0 bases and J dropped 0 bases, with 9 bases sitting between them. CDR3 sequence (DNA): TGTGCCAGCAGCTTGGTATCCAGTAACCAAGAGACCCAGTACTTC. Translated: CASSLVSSNQETQYF.

The rearrangement links TRBV3-1 to TRBJ2-1; 13 nucleotides match TRBD2. CDR3 size: 19 residues. Germline V lookup: CDR1 LGHDT, CDR2 YNNKEL (reference sequence). V was clipped by 3 bases and J by 8 bases; unmatched bases: 16. In nucleotides, the CDR3 is TGTGCCAGCAGCCATCCCGAAGGACTAGCGGGAGTACGGGTAGATGAGCAGTTCTTC. Translated, it gives CASSHPEGLAGVRVDEQFF.

This chain connects TRBV29-1 to TRBJ2-1; 10 nucleotides line up with TRBD2. V was pared by 4 bases and J by 9 bases, with 9 bases of the junction left unmatched. The CDR3 has 14 residues. The V gene's germline CDR1 is SQVTM and CDR2 ANQGSEA. CDR3 bases: TGCAGCGTTGCCAGACTAGCGGGTGACACTGAGCAGTTCTTC. It specifies CSVARLAGDTEQFF.